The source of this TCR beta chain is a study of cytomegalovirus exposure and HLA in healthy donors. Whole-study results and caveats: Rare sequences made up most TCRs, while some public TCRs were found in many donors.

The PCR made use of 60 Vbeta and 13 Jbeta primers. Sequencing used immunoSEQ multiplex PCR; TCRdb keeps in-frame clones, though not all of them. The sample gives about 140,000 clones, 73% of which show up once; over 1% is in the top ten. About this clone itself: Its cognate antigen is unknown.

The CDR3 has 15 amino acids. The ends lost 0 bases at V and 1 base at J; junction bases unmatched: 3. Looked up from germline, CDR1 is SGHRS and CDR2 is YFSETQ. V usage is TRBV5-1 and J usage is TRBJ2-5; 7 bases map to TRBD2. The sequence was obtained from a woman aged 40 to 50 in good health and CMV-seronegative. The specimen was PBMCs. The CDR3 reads CASSLGSSGQETQYF. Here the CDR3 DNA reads TGCGCCAGCAGCTTGGGGTCTAGCGGCCAAGAGACCCAGTACTTC.